The 5 T cell receptor beta chains in this list originate from one sample, sequenced in a study of blood T cell repertoires in COVID-19. Measured with immunoSEQ multiplex PCR; TCRdb has only the in-frame clones, and not every one. The table lists over 30,000 clones, 85% to 90% of them singletons. Source material: peripheral blood. These receptor sequences come from a man aged 65-85 years with active COVID-19.

This clone was counted a single time. V and J are TRBV14 and TRBJ2-7, with D uncertain. Germline V CDR1 and CDR2: SGHDN, FVKESK. There are 14 residues in the CDR3. V gave up 4 bases and J gave up 5 bases, with 15 bases separating them. In nucleotides, the CDR3 is TGTGCCAGCAGCCCACCCGGTGTTAACCACGAGCAGTACTTC. It specifies CASSPPGVNHEQYF. Filled out from reference TRBV14 and TRBJ2-7, the complete variable domain reads EAGVTQFPSHSVIEKGQTVTLRCDPISGHDNLYWYRRVMGKEIKFLLHFVKESKQDESGMPNNRFLAERTGGTYSTLKVQPAELEDSGVYFCASSPPGVNHEQYFGPGTRLTVT.

This chain joins TRBV18 and TRBJ2-5; a weak D match, TRBD2 (5 bases). The CDR3 sequence is 17 residues long. V gave up 4 bases and J gave up 2 bases, with 20 bases separating them. Germline lookup yields CDR1 KGHSH and CDR2 LQKENI. CDR3 bases: TGTGCCAGCTCACGGCGGCTTAACCGGGAATTACAAGAGACCCAGTACTTC. It codes for CASSRRLNRELQETQYF.

This chain connects TRBV4-1 to TRBJ2-5; TRBD1 matches 9 bases. V was clipped by 4 bases and J by 5 bases; unmatched bases: 11. The CDR3 runs 16 residues. Germline V CDR1 and CDR2: MGHRA, YSYEKL. CDR3 residues: CASSPTTGGIGETQYF. As DNA, the CDR3 is TGCGCCAGCAGCCCCACGACAGGGGGTATTGGGGAGACCCAGTACTTC.

CDR3 DNA: TGCAGCGTTGCTATGGTTGAGCAGTTCTTC. Translating gives CSVAMVEQFF. The chain carries TRBV29-1 and TRBJ2-1; D unresolved. Trimming left V 4 bases short and J 9 bases short, with 7 bases between. CDR1 and CDR2 (germline): SQVTM, ANQGSEA. The CDR3 sequence is 10 residues long.

The gene calls are TRBV6-5 and TRBJ1-1; D ambiguous. The CDR3 has 13 residues. The V gene lost 8 bases and the J gene lost 1 base, with 11 bases spanning the gap. Germline V gene data show CDR1 as MNHEY and CDR2 as SVGAGI. CDR3 in DNA: TGTGCCAGCCTTACAGCCCAGAACACTGAAGCTTTCTTT. Residues: CASLTAQNTEAFF.